What follows are 28 T cell receptor beta chains derived from one specimen sequenced in a study of CD8 T cells in Susac syndrome. After extraction with the RNeasy kit, about 0.45 to 1 ug of the RNA was reverse transcribed using random hexamers. TCRdb processed the immunoSEQ multiplex PCR reads anew with MiXCR; each CDR3 protein has one entry. Among 150,000 to 200,000 distinct CDR3 sequences, roughly 93% were seen once, and the ten largest hold approximately 0.14%. Sequencing was done on a sample of CD4+ T cells from PBMCs. The receptor source for this set is a human donor in good health.

The chain couples TRBV7-2 to TRBJ1-5; 7 nucleotides line up with TRBD1. The CDR3 is 15 residues long. Per the germline V gene, CDR1 is SGHTA and CDR2 is FQGNSA. J gave up 4 bases and V 5 bases, and 8 bases lay outside the gene matches. The CDR3 sequence is CASSGTYRGNQPQHF. The CDR3 nucleotides read TGTGCCAGCAGCGGAACCTACAGGGGAAATCAGCCCCAGCATTTT.

The chain employs TRBV20-1 and TRBJ1-3; D perhaps matches TRBD1 (5 bases). V shed 1 base and J shed 0 bases, with 13 bases lying between them. There are 16 residues in the CDR3. CDR1 and CDR2 from the germline V gene are DFQATT and SNEGSKA (reference sequence). The CDR3 sequence: CSARGQLLSSGNTIYF. DNA of the CDR3: TGCAGTGCTAGAGGACAGCTCCTTAGCTCTGGAAACACCATATATTTT.

The rearrangement links TRBV29-1 to TRBJ2-7, with D uncertain. Germline-derived CDR1 and CDR2 are SQVTM and ANQGSEA. The V and J ends lost 4 bases and 7 bases respectively, with 11 bases between them. This CDR3 is 11 amino acids long. The CDR3 region is CSVGRPREQYF. The CDR3 DNA follows: TGCAGCGTTGGTCGGCCCCGGGAGCAGTACTTC.

The V gene is TRBV21-1, the J gene TRBJ2-7; the D segment call TRBD2 is taken from the table without a DNA check. TRBV21-1 is given as a pseudogene. The CDR3 is made up of 19 amino acids. CDR3 in amino acids: CASSVRGATSGGGLYEQYF. The DNA of the CDR3 is TGTGCCAGCAGCGTACGTGGGGCGACTAGCGGGGGTGGGCTCTACGAGCAGTACTTC.

The CDR3 DNA reads TGTGCCAGCAGCTCACCGGGACAGCGGAACACTGAAGCTTTCTTT. Its protein product is CASSSPGQRNTEAFF. The rearrangement links TRBV9 to TRBJ1-1; 7 positions agree with TRBD1. Germline V CDR1 and CDR2: SGDLS, YYNGEE. V lost 4 bases, J lost 1 base, and 7 bases stayed unmatched. This CDR3 has 15 residues.

CDR3 sequence reads: CSARDYGVLDEQYF. The CDR3 DNA sequence: TGCAGTGCTAGAGATTATGGGGTTCTGGACGAGCAGTACTTC. V is TRBV20-1 and J is TRBJ2-7; D is unclear. This CDR3 contains 14 residues. V lost 0 bases to trimming and J lost 5 bases, with 14 bases between them. Germline-derived CDR1 and CDR2 are DFQATT and SNEGSKA (reference sequence).

Regarding this clonotype: Sequence at one end of the junction differs from germline and may be a read error. The chain uses TRBV20-1 and TRBJ1-2, with D tentatively TRBD1 (5 bases). Per the germline V gene, CDR1 is DFQATT and CDR2 is SNEGSKA (reference sequence). There are 12 residues in the CDR3. The CDR3 nucleotides read TGCCGTGCCAAGACAGTGAACTATGGCTACACCTTC. Translation gives CRAKTVNYGYTF.

The chain joins TRBV18 to TRBJ1-1, with D unclear. CDR3 length: 14 residues. Germline CDR1 reads KGHSH; CDR2 reads LQKENI. The V end was cut by 6 bases, the J end by 2 bases, with 13 bases between. The CDR3 protein is CASSPGRLNTEAFF. The CDR3 DNA sequence: TGTGCCAGCTCTCCAGGACGGCTCAACACTGAAGCTTTCTTT.

V gene TRBV6-1 combines with J gene TRBJ2-5; no firm D call. Germline CDR1 MNHNS, CDR2 SASEGT. V lost 2 bases to trimming and J lost 5 bases, with 6 bases between them. The CDR3 has 12 amino acids. CDR3 amino acids: CASSELGETQYF. Here the CDR3 DNA reads TGTGCCAGCAGTGAACTAGGGGAGACCCAGTACTTC.

The chain couples TRBV12-3 or TRBV12-4 to TRBJ2-5, with D possibly being TRBD1 (6 bases). This CDR3 contains 14 residues. V was pared by 6 bases and J by 3 bases, with 14 bases between. Here the CDR3 DNA reads TGTGCCAGCAGCCTCATGGCAGGGGAAGAGACCCAGTACTTC. Amino acid sequence: CASSLMAGEETQYF.

CDR3 coding DNA: TGCAGCGTTGATATTGGCAGCACAGATACGCAGTATTTT. Its translation is CSVDIGSTDTQYF. The chain has TRBV29-1 and TRBJ2-3; D gene ambiguous. Per the germline V gene, CDR1 is SQVTM and CDR2 is ANQGSEA. CDR3 size: 13 residues. Trimming cost V 3 bases and J 0 bases, with 7 bases left between them.

The CDR3 sequence: CASSPEPLSTDTQYF. The CDR3 nucleotides are TGTGCCAGCAGCCCTGAGCCCCTTAGCACAGATACGCAGTATTTT. The chain joins TRBV7-2 to TRBJ2-3, with D uncertain. Germline-derived CDR1 and CDR2 are SGHTA and FQGNSA. Trimming left V 5 bases short and J 0 bases short, with 12 bases between. This CDR3 is 15 amino acids long.

Here the CDR3 reads CASSQGGHLASENTEAFF. The CDR3, as DNA: TGTGCCAGCAGCCAAGGGGGGCATCTAGCCTCGGAGAACACTGAAGCTTTCTTT. V is TRBV3-1 and J is TRBJ1-1; perhaps TRBD1 as D (6 bases). V lost 1 base to trimming and J lost 1 base, with 19 bases between them. Germline CDR1 is LGHDT and CDR2 is YNNKEL (reference sequence). The CDR3 sequence is 18 residues long. Combining the CDR3 with reference TRBV3-1 and TRBJ1-1 gives the whole variable domain DTAVSQTPKYLVTQMGNDKSIKCEQNLGHDTMYWYKQDSKKFLKIMFSYNNKELIINETVPNRFSPKSPDKAHLNLHINSLELGDSAVYFCASSQGGHLASENTEAFFGQGTRLTVV.

The gene calls are TRBV11-2 and TRBJ1-1; 9 nucleotides match TRBD1. The CDR3 sequence is 14 residues long. With V trimmed by 1 base and J by 11 bases, 8 bases remained unmatched. Germline loops: CDR1 SGHAT, CDR2 FQNNGV. CDR3 in amino acids: CASSLVEGTGMAFF. In DNA, the CDR3 is TGTGCCAGCAGCTTAGTTGAAGGGACAGGGATGGCTTTCTTT.

This clonotype was observed a single time. J is TRBJ2-1 and V is TRBV18, with D perhaps TRBD1 or TRBD2 (6 bases each). This CDR3 is 17 amino acids long. Looked up from germline, CDR1 is KGHSH and CDR2 is LQKENI. V was cut by 6 bases and J by 1 base, with 19 bases left in between. The CDR3: CASSPEGGSSSYNEQFF. The CDR3 DNA follows: TGTGCCAGCTCCCCCGAGGGGGGTAGTAGTTCCTACAATGAGCAGTTCTTC.

This chain uses TRBV19 with TRBJ2-1, with 8 bases lining up with TRBD1. V shed 6 bases and J 0 bases; nucleotides not matched to a gene: 1. In germline, CDR1 is LNHDA, CDR2 SQIVND (reference sequence). The CDR3 contains 14 residues. The CDR3 here is CASRTGGSYNEQFF. The DNA for the CDR3 is TGTGCCAGTAGAACAGGGGGCTCCTACAATGAGCAGTTCTTC.

The chain carries TRBV4-1 and TRBJ1-2; 8 positions match TRBD1. Unmatched junction bases numbered 6, after V lost 2 bases and J lost 4 bases. The CDR3 consists of 15 residues. Germline CDR1 reads MGHRA; CDR2 reads YSYEKL. The CDR3 bases are TGCGCCAGCAGCCAACAAATTGGACAGGGCTATGGCTACACCTTC. Its protein is CASSQQIGQGYGYTF.

This clonotype turned up a few times. The V and J genes are TRBV7-7 and TRBJ2-7; tentative D call: TRBD2 (5 bases). This CDR3 contains 14 residues. The germline V gene encodes CDR1 SSHAT and CDR2 FNYEAQ (reference sequence). V lost 7 bases and J lost 0, with 13 bases in between. CDR3 amino acids: CASKPDLSSYEQYF. The DNA of the CDR3 is TGTGCCAGCAAACCGGACTTGAGCTCCTACGAGCAGTACTTC.

The chain has TRBV5-6 and TRBJ1-2; D might be TRBD1 (5 bases). V was pared by 4 bases and J by 6 bases, with 13 bases between. Germline V gene data show CDR1 as SGHDT and CDR2 as YYEEEE. This CDR3 has 13 amino acids. CDR3 coding DNA: TGTGCCAGCAGCCCTTACTCCAGGGATGGCTACACCTTC. This codes for CASSPYSRDGYTF.

This sequence joins TRBV5-1 and TRBJ1-2; no reliable D call. Per the germline V gene, CDR1 is SGHRS and CDR2 is YFSETQ. V was pared by 0 bases and J by 1 base, with 4 bases between. This CDR3 region has 13 residues. The CDR3 reads CASSLGRNYGYTF. The CDR3 DNA reads TGCGCCAGCAGCTTGGGCCGTAACTATGGCTACACCTTC.

The chain uses TRBV29-1 and TRBJ2-5, with D unresolved. The germline CDR1 and CDR2 sequences are SQVTM and ANQGSEA. Trimming shortened V by 4 bases and J by 5 bases, and 5 bases separated the two germline ends. The length of the CDR3 is 10 residues. The CDR3 reads CSVGLETQYF. CDR3 nucleotide sequence: TGCAGCGTTGGTCTTGAGACCCAGTACTTC.

This clonotype turned up a few times. The chain couples TRBV20-1 to TRBJ1-5, with a weak D call TRBD1 (5 bases). CDR1 and CDR2 from the germline V gene are DFQATT and SNEGSKA (reference sequence). The CDR3 is made up of 13 amino acids. Trimming cost V 7 bases and J 2 bases, with 12 bases left between them. The CDR3 DNA follows: TGCAGTGGGGGTCAGGGTGGCAATCAGCCCCAGCATTTT. Its protein is CSGGQGGNQPQHF.

This chain connects TRBV3-1 to TRBJ1-1; D is ambiguous. The CDR3 spans 12 residues. Germline V lookup: CDR1 LGHDT, CDR2 YNNKEL (reference sequence). V lost 4 bases to trimming and J lost 8 bases, with 11 bases between them. DNA for the CDR3: TGTGCCAGCAGCCCGCGGTCTCGCGAAGCTTTCTTT. Residues: CASSPRSREAFF.

This clonotype was seen a handful of times. The V and J genes are TRBV3-1 and TRBJ2-5; 15 bases are shared with TRBD2. V shed 7 bases and J 4 bases; nucleotides not matched to a gene: 4. The germline V gene encodes CDR1 LGHDT and CDR2 YNNKEL (reference sequence). CDR3 length: 15 residues. CDR3 sequence reads: CASTGLAGGGETQYF. The CDR3 DNA is TGTGCCAGCACCGGACTAGCGGGGGGGGGAGAGACCCAGTACTTC.

The rearrangement joins TRBV12-3 or TRBV12-4 to TRBJ2-2, with unresolved D. Trimming took off 5 bases at V and 6 bases at J, with 13 bases between the two ends. CDR3 length: 14 amino acids. DNA of the CDR3: TGTGCCAGCAGTCAATACGGACCTTCCGGGGAGCTGTTTTTT. Protein sequence: CASSQYGPSGELFF.

The chain is built from TRBV30 and TRBJ2-5, with a tentative D call TRBD1 (5 bases). The germline V gene has CDR1 GTSNPN and CDR2 SVGIG (reference sequence). The CDR3 is 12 amino acids. Trimming took 0 bases from V and 4 from J, leaving 6 bases between them. CDR3 bases: TGTGCCTGGAGTGTGCAGGGAGAGACCCAGTACTTC. This translates into CAWSVQGETQYF. The whole variable domain, filled in from reference TRBV30 and TRBJ2-5, reads SQTIHQWPATLVQPVGSPLSLECTVEGTSNPNLYWYRQAAGRGLQLLFYSVGIGQISSEVPQNLSASRPQDRQFILSSKKLLLSDSGFYLCAWSVQGETQYFGPGTRLLVL.

The chain combines TRBV25-1 with TRBJ1-1; no reliable D call. The length of the CDR3 is 14 residues. Germline CDR1 MGHDK, CDR2 SYGVNS. Between the trimmed V and J ends, which lost 4 bases and 1 base, there was a span of 10 bases. The CDR3 is CASSALTSNTEAFF. The CDR3 nucleotides read TGTGCCAGCAGTGCGCTTACCTCGAACACTGAAGCTTTCTTT.

The DNA for the CDR3 is TGTGCCAGCAGGACAGAGGGTGAGCAGTACTTC. This sequence encodes CASRTEGEQYF. J is TRBJ2-7 and V is TRBV2; D is possibly TRBD1 or TRBD2 (5 bases each). In germline, CDR1 is SNHLY, CDR2 FYNNEI. The CDR3 is 11 residues long. V shed 6 bases and J shed 7 bases, with 10 bases lying between them.